The next 17 T cell receptor beta chains were all read from a single sample in a study of control samples from healthy donors and cancer patients. Clones were sequenced by immunoSEQ multiplex PCR, and TCRdb holds only the in-frame ones, with some missing. Among fewer than 250,000 clones, approximately 91% were seen once, and the ten largest hold less than 2%. The sample taken for sequencing was blood. The receptors here all came from a man aged 25-40 years in good health.

This clone was counted once. The genes are TRBV13 and TRBJ1-2, with 7 nucleotides matching TRBD1. The CDR3 covers 15 residues. Trimming cost V 5 bases and J 4 bases; bases outside gene matches: 10. Per germline, CDR1 PRHDT and CDR2 FYEKMQ (reference sequence). For the CDR3, the DNA is TGTGCCAGCAGCGCATGGGACAGATCTTCCTATGGCTACACCTTC. Protein sequence: CASSAWDRSSYGYTF.

J is TRBJ1-2 and V is TRBV25-1; the D is unclear. V shed 3 bases and J shed 0 bases, with 11 bases lying between them. Germline loops: CDR1 MGHDK, CDR2 SYGVNS. The CDR3 is 15 residues long. The CDR3 is CASSDRSIANYGYTF. DNA of the CDR3: TGTGCCAGCAGTGACAGGTCCATAGCTAACTATGGCTACACCTTC.

The chain links TRBV5-1 to TRBJ1-4; the D is unclear. Germline V lookup: CDR1 SGHRS, CDR2 YFSETQ. Trimming shortened V by 0 bases and J by 10 bases, and 16 bases separated the two germline ends. The CDR3 extends over 15 amino acids. CDR3 DNA sequence: TGCGCCAGCAGCTTGGCCGAGGGAGGGATGGCAAAACTGTTTTTT. Its translation: CASSLAEGGMAKLFF.

The chain recombines TRBV11-2 with TRBJ1-1; D possibly corresponds to TRBD1 (6 bases). From germline, CDR1 is SGHAT and CDR2 FQNNGV. Between the trimmed V and J ends, which lost 2 bases and 5 bases, there was a span of 15 bases. This CDR3 is 15 amino acids long. The CDR3: CASSLYDRRKTEAFF. The CDR3 nucleotides read TGTGCCAGCAGCTTATACGACAGGAGGAAAACTGAAGCTTTCTTT.

J is TRBJ2-3 and V is TRBV24-1; D not resolved. V was trimmed by 3 bases and J by 2 bases, leaving 11 bases between them. The CDR3 covers 15 residues. Germline V CDR1 and CDR2: KGHDR, SFDVKD. Here the CDR3 reads CATSDHRHLTDTQYF. CDR3 nucleotide sequence: TGTGCCACCAGTGATCATAGACACCTCACAGATACGCAGTATTTT.

The chain has TRBV4-1 and TRBJ1-2; D unresolved. The CDR3 spans 14 residues. Trimming removed 2 bases from V and 5 bases from J, with 12 bases in between. Germline CDR1 and CDR2: MGHRA and YSYEKL. CDR3 DNA: TGCGCCAGCAGCCAACTTACGGGGAGTTATGGCTACACCTTC. This gives the protein CASSQLTGSYGYTF.

CDR3 bases: TGTGCCAGCAGCTCCTTACAGGGGGATAATTCACCCCTCCACTTT. Protein product: CASSSLQGDNSPLHF. This chain links TRBV13 with TRBJ1-6; 8 bases fit TRBD1. Germline CDR1 and CDR2: PRHDT and FYEKMQ (reference sequence). The CDR3 totals 15 residues. The V segment lost 4 bases and the J segment 5 bases; nucleotides outside the gene matches: 4.

This chain connects TRBV25-1 to TRBJ2-3, with 7 bases matching TRBD2. Trimming took 8 bases from V and 7 from J; bases not matched to a gene: 3. The CDR3 extends over 11 amino acids. Germline CDR1 MGHDK, CDR2 SYGVNS. CDR3 DNA: TGTGCCAGCTCGGGAGGATATACGCAGTATTTT. Protein product: CASSGGYTQYF.

A few counts support this clone. V usage is TRBV2 and J usage is TRBJ2-3; 9 bases agree with TRBD2. Germline loops: CDR1 SNHLY, CDR2 FYNNEI. CDR3 size: 14 residues. The J segment lost 7 bases and the V segment lost 8 bases, leaving 10 bases of the junction unmatched. As DNA, the CDR3 is TGTGCCAGCCTGGGCGGGGGGGCGCGGAATACGCAGTATTTT. Amino acid sequence: CASLGGGARNTQYF.

V gene TRBV24-1 combines with J gene TRBJ1-5; D gene unclear. The CDR3 extends over 12 amino acids. V was shortened by 11 bases and J by 4 bases, with 11 bases between the two germline ends. Germline loops: CDR1 KGHDR, CDR2 SFDVKD. This CDR3 reads CAIQTGNQPQHF. CDR3 in DNA: TGTGCCATACAGACGGGGAATCAGCCCCAGCATTTT.

The rearrangement links TRBV5-8 to TRBJ1-5; 9 bases fit TRBD1. CDR1 and CDR2 from the germline V gene are SGHTS and YDEGEE. J lost 3 bases, V lost 4 bases, and 2 bases had no gene match. The CDR3 has 14 amino acids. The CDR3 DNA is TGTGCCAGCAGCCGGACAGGGGTCAATCAGCCCCAGCATTTT. Amino acids: CASSRTGVNQPQHF. The full variable domain, with the rest looked up from reference TRBV5-8 and TRBJ1-5, is EAGVTQSPTHLIKTRGQQATLRCSPISGHTSVYWYQQALGLGLQFLLWYDEGEERNRGNFPPRFSGRQFPNYSSELNVNALELEDSALYLCASSRTGVNQPQHFGDGTRLSIL.

The chain is built from TRBV6-5 and TRBJ2-3; D is uncertain. Trimming stripped 6 bases from V and 0 bases from J, with 10 bases between. CDR3 length: 14 amino acids. CDR1 is MNHEY, CDR2 SVGAGI, per germline. CDR3 protein: CASRTASSTDTQYF. The CDR3 DNA follows: TGTGCCAGCAGGACGGCATCTAGCACAGATACGCAGTATTTT.

This clone was counted only a few times. This chain links TRBV4-2 with TRBJ1-1; TRBD1 agrees at 7 bases. With 0 bases clipped from V and 3 bases from J, the junction kept 10 bases outside the gene matches. Germline CDR1 and CDR2: LGHNA and YNFKEQ. CDR3 size: 17 residues. The CDR3 DNA reads as TGTGCCAGCAGCCAAGATCAACACGGGCAGGGGGACACTGAAGCTTTCTTT. It yields the protein CASSQDQHGQGDTEAFF.

V is TRBV24-1 and J is TRBJ1-2, with D maybe TRBD1 (6 bases). Germline V gene lookup returns CDR1 KGHDR and CDR2 SFDVKD. This CDR3 has 14 residues. The germline V and J ends were trimmed by 6 bases and 2 bases, with 12 bases remaining between them. This CDR3 reads CATSLQGPNYGYTF. The CDR3 DNA reads as TGTGCCACCAGTTTACAGGGTCCCAACTATGGCTACACCTTC.

This chain uses TRBV2 with TRBJ2-1, with TRBD1 as a possible D gene (5 bases). The CDR3 has 14 amino acids. CDR1 is SNHLY, CDR2 FYNNEI, per germline. Trimming cost V 5 bases and J 2 bases, with 10 bases left between them. CDR3 protein: CASSTKGAYNEQFF. The DNA of the CDR3 is TGTGCCAGCAGTACAAAAGGGGCCTACAATGAGCAGTTCTTC.

V gene TRBV30 combines with J gene TRBJ1-5; possible D gene TRBD1, 6 bases. V was cut by 2 bases and J by 4 bases, with 9 bases left in between. Germline CDR1 GTSNPN, CDR2 SVGIG (reference sequence). The CDR3 has 13 amino acids. For the CDR3, the DNA is TGTGCCTGGAGTAGGGGGGCGAATCAGCCCCAGCATTTT. It specifies CAWSRGANQPQHF.

This rearrangement joins TRBV27 to TRBJ1-2; D may be TRBD1 (5 bases). V was shortened by 5 bases and J by 3 bases, with 10 bases between the two germline ends. Per germline, CDR1 MNHEY and CDR2 SMNVEV (reference sequence). The CDR3 totals 13 residues. CDR3 region: CASSLGLHYGYTF. CDR3 sequence (DNA): TGTGCCAGCAGTCTGGGACTCCACTATGGCTACACCTTC.